These 9 T cell receptor beta chains were sequenced from one sample in a study of CD8 T cells in ankylosing spondylitis (dated by TCRdb to 2016 to 2017). The library was produced with 5' RACE. The listed sequencing device is Illumina HiSeq 2500. TCRdb reworked the public reads: Q25 trimming with fastp, MiXCR clone assembly, productive beta chains retained. Identical CDR3 proteins give one entry, which carries the most common genes and DNA. The sample data list 300,000 to 400,000 distinct CDR3 sequences, and roughly 15% of these were observed just once. The ten most abundant clones make up around 0.99% of the sample. Material for sequencing was blood, either unsorted or a sorted T cell fraction (not recorded which). The origin of the receptors is a male donor with ankylosing spondylitis or in good health (not recorded which).

The J gene is TRBJ2-5, the V gene TRBV9; 7 nucleotides align to TRBD1. The CDR3 sequence is 14 residues long. V shed 3 bases, J shed 5 bases, and the junction held 7 bases outside the gene matches. Germline CDR1 SGDLS, CDR2 YYNGEE. CDR3 coding DNA: TGTGCCAGCAGCGGGTCACAGGGGCGGGAGACCCAGTACTTC. Residues: CASSGSQGRETQYF.

The J gene is TRBJ2-7, the V gene TRBV12-3 or TRBV12-4; TRBD1 agrees at 9 bases. The J segment lost 5 bases and the V segment lost 1 base, leaving 6 bases of the junction unmatched. There are 15 residues in the CDR3. Here the CDR3 DNA reads TGTGCCAGCAGTTTAGTCGGGACAGGGACCCACGAGCAGTACTTC. Protein product: CASSLVGTGTHEQYF.

In DNA, the CDR3 is TGCGCCAGCAGCTTGGCCGCCGGTGCCTTTGAAGCTTTCTTT. Amino acid sequence: CASSLAAGAFEAFF. The chain joins TRBV5-1 to TRBJ1-1, with D hard to call. Per the germline V gene, CDR1 is SGHRS and CDR2 is YFSETQ. V lost 0 bases, J lost 7 bases, and 13 bases lay in between. This CDR3 contains 14 residues.

This clonotype was detected a few times. The chain recombines TRBV2 with TRBJ2-2, with D possibly TRBD2 on 5 matching bases. V lost 6 bases to trimming and J lost 2 bases, with 19 bases between them. The CDR3 is made up of 17 amino acids. CDR1 is SNHLY and CDR2 is FYNNEI in the germline V gene. CDR3 sequence (DNA): TGTGCCAGCAGCGTTAACCGGGGAAAATTCAACACCGGGGAGCTGTTTTTT. Protein sequence: CASSVNRGKFNTGELFF.

This clonotype has just a few counts. The gene calls are TRBV4-2 and TRBJ2-5; D ambiguous. Germline CDR1 LGHNA, CDR2 YNFKEQ. V was shortened by 0 bases and J by 2 bases, with 13 bases between the two germline ends. CDR3 size: 16 residues. CDR3: CASSQDGSPQQETQYF. The CDR3 coding sequence is TGTGCCAGCAGCCAAGATGGGTCTCCCCAACAAGAGACCCAGTACTTC.

The chain joins TRBV20-1 to TRBJ2-1, with D possibly TRBD2 on 5 matching bases. The CDR3 is 12 residues long. The V gene's germline CDR1 is DFQATT and CDR2 SNEGSKA (reference sequence). Trimming left V 0 bases short and J 12 bases short, with 12 bases between. The CDR3 loop is CSARDLATSQFF. Written as DNA, the CDR3 is TGCAGTGCTAGAGACTTAGCGACTTCGCAGTTCTTC.

A few counts support this clonotype. The chain combines TRBV29-1 with TRBJ1-1; no reliable D call. The V gene's germline CDR1 is SQVTM and CDR2 ANQGSEA. V shed 7 bases and J shed 5 bases, with 5 bases lying between them. The CDR3 runs 9 residues. This CDR3 reads CSGGTEAFF. For the CDR3, the DNA is TGCAGCGGGGGAACTGAAGCTTTCTTT. The full variable domain, completed using reference TRBV29-1 and TRBJ1-1, is SAVISQKPSRDICQRGTSLTIQCQVDSQVTMMFWYRQQPGQSLTLIATANQGSEATYESGFVIDKFPISRPNLTFSTLTVSNMSPEDSSIYLCSGGTEAFFGQGTRLTVV.

This clonotype has ten or more counts. The V gene is TRBV7-2, the J gene TRBJ1-2; D is perhaps TRBD1 (6 bases). Germline loops: CDR1 SGHTA, CDR2 FQGNSA. This CDR3 is 16 amino acids long. V dropped 1 base and J dropped 8 bases, with 20 bases sitting between them. For the CDR3, the DNA is TGTGCCAGCAGCTTAGGAGGTTCGGACAGAACTAGAGGCTACACCTTC. This codes for CASSLGGSDRTRGYTF.

This chain uses TRBV5-1 with TRBJ2-1; D not resolved. The CDR3 has 12 amino acids. The V and J ends lost 0 bases and 11 bases respectively, with 9 bases between them. CDR1 is SGHRS and CDR2 is YFSETQ in the germline V gene. CDR3 sequence: CASSLDVYKQFF. CDR3 DNA: TGCGCCAGCAGCTTGGACGTTTATAAGCAGTTCTTC.